The clone carrying this T cell receptor beta chain was counted a few times. Its antigen is unidentified. This specimen comes from a study of T-cell reconstitution after alpha-beta-depleted transplantation in children. The study, taken as a whole, reports: Diversity of TCRbeta at day 60 was high in some patients, arising from surviving recipient T cells and thymic progenitors. Expanded graft clones numbering several hundred reportedly gave rise to alpha-beta T cells about two months after transplant. After one year, T-cell counts and TCRbeta diversity mostly came from new T cells.

TCRbeta library preparation incorporated unique molecular identifiers. TCRdb ran MiXCR on the PCR reads and lists one entry per CDR3 protein. The sample records around 190,000 distinct CDR3 sequences, approximately 7% being singletons. This TCR came from a boy between 2 and 10 years old with acute lymphoblastic leukemia, due to receive a stem cell transplant. Sample: PBMCs, taken before TCRalphabeta/CD19-depleted stem cell transplant.

The CDR3 DNA is TGTGCCAGTAGAGCGCCGTGGGACACTGAAGCTTTCTTT. The encoded protein is CASRAPWDTEAFF. The genes are TRBV19 and TRBJ1-1; unclear D gene. Germline CDR1 LNHDA, CDR2 SQIVND (reference sequence). The CDR3 is 13 amino acids. Trimming took off 6 bases at V and 3 bases at J, with 11 bases between the two ends.